This T cell receptor (beta chain) was sequenced for a study of T cell responses to AZD1222 COVID-19 vaccine. About the study: Second-dose timings of about 4 or about 12 weeks were pooled. Study-wide findings and caveats: Across spike, vaccine-associated CD4 TCRs were found, dominant at 160-218 and 743-854. Close to half of all spike-specific TCRs reportedly target regions of the variants that are unmutated. Just a handful of AZD1222 recipients were seropositive at baseline.

This table comes from immunoSEQ multiplex PCR, and its TCRdb copy is limited to in-frame clones, with some not included. The sample has over 75,000 clones, 75% to 90% seen once. On this clone: As yet, its antigen is unknown.

Germline V lookup: CDR1 LGHDT, CDR2 YNNKEL (reference sequence). This CDR3 has 13 residues. V dropped 2 bases and J dropped 10 bases, with 15 bases sitting between them. This sample comprised peripheral blood, obtained on day 0 of AZD1222 vaccination. This receptor was obtained from an adult in good health. The chain couples TRBV3-1 (or the pseudogene TRBV3-2) to TRBJ2-7; no firm D call. The CDR3 here is CASSQIGVYRQYF. CDR3 coding DNA: TGTGCCAGCAGCCAAATCGGCGTCTATAGACAGTACTTC.